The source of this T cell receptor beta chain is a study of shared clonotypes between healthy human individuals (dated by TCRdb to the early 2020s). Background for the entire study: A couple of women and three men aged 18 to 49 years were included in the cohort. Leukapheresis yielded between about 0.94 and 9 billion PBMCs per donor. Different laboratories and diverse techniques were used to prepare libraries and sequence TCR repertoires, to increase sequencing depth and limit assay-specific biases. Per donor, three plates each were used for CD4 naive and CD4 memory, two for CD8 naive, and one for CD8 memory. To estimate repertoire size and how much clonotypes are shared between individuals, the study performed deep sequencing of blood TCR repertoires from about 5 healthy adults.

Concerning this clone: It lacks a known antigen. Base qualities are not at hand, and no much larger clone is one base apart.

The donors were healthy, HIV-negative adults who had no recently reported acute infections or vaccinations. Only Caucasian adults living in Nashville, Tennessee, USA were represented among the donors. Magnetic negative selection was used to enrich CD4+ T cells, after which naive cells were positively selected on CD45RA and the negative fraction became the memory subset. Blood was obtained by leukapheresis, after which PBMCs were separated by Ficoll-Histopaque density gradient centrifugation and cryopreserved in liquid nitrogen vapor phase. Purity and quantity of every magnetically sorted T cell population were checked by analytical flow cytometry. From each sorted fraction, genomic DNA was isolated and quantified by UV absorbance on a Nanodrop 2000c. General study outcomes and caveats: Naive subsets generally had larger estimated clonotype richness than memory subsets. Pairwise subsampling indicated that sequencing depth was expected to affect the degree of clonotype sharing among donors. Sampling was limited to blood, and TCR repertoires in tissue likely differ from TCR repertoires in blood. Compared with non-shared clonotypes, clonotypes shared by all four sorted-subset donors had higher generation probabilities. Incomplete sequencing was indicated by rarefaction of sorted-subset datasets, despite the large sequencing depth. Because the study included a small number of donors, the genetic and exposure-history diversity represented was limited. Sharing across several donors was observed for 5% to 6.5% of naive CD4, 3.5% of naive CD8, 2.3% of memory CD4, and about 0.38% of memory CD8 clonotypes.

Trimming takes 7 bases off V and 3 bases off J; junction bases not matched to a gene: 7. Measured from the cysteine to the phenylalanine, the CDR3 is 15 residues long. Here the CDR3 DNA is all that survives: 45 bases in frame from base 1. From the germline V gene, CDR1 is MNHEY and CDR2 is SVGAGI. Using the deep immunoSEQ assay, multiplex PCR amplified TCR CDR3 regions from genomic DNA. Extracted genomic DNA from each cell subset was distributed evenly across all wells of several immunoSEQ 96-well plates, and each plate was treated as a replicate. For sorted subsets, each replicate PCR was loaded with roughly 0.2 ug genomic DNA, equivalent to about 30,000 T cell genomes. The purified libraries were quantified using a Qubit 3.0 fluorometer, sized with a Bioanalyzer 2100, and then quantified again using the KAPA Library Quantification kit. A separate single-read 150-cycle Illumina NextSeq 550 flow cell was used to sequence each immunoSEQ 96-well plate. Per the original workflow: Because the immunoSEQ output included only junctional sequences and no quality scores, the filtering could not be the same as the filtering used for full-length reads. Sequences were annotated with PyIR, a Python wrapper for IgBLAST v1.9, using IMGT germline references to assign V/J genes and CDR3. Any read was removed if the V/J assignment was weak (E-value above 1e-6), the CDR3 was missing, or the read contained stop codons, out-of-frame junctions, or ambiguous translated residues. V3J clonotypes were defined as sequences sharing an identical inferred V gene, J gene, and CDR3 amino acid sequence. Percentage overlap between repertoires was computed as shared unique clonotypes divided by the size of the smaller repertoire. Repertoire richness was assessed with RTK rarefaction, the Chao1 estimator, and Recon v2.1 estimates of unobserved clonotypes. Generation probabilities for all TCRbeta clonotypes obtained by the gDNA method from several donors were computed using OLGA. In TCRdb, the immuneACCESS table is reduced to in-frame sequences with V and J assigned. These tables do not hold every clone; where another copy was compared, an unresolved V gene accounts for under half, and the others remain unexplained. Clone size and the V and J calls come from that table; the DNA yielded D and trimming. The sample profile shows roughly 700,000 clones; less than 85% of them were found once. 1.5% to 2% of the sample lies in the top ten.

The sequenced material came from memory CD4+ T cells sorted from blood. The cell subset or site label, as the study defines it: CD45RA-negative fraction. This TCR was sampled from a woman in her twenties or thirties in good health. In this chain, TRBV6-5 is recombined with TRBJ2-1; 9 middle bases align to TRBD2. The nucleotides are TGTGCCAGCACTAGAGGGACTAGCCTCTACAATGAGCAGTTCTTC. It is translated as CASTRGTSLYNEQFF.